These T cell receptor beta chains were read from a single sample in a study of T cells in Graves' hyperthyroidism and ophthalmopathy. MiXCR, run by TCRdb on the multiplex PCR reads, gives a single entry per CDR3 protein. This sample has around 600,000 distinct CDR3 sequences; roughly 16% occur once, and the top ten carry roughly 3.4%. Sequencing was performed on blood. The receptor set was obtained from a woman between 40 and 50 years old with Graves' ophthalmopathy. Both conserved end residues are part of each CDR3. D genes are given only for firm matches. Some rows mark clone size as missing; the rest say once, few, many or name a class of expanded clone.

>NA|TRBV27|many|TRBJ2-1
TGTGCCAGCATGGCAGCTTACAATGAGCAGTTCTTC
CASMAAYNEQFF
>TRBD2|TRBV5-1|many|TRBJ2-3
TGCGCCAGCAGCTTACCCATGACTAGCGGAGCTAAAGATACGCAGTATTTT
CASSLPMTSGAKDTQYF
>NA|TRBV18|many|TRBJ1-1
TGTGCCAGCTCACCACTACAGACGAACACTGAAGCTTTCTTT
CASSPLQTNTEAFF
>NA|TRBV20-1|few|TRBJ2-7
TGCAGTGCTAGCCCTATGGGGGGTTACGAGCAGTACTTC
CSASPMGGYEQYF
>NA|TRBV4-1|few|TRBJ1-4
TGCGCCAGCAGCCCAGAGCCGACGAATGAAAAACTGTTTTTT
CASSPEPTNEKLFF
>TRBD1|TRBV12-3/TRBV12-4|many|TRBJ1-1
TGTGCCAGCAGTCCCCGGGACAGGGCTTTGGCTGAAGCTTTCTTT
CASSPRDRALAEAFF
>TRBD2|TRBV7-2|many|TRBJ2-3
TGTGCCAGCAGCTTAGTGGGTCCTAGCGGGAGAGTATGGAATACGCAGTATTTT
CASSLVGPSGRVWNTQYF
>NA|TRBV12-3/TRBV12-4|few|TRBJ1-5
TGTGCCAGCAGTTTAAGATTGCAGAACAATCAGCCCCAGCATTTT
CASSLRLQNNQPQHF
>NA|TRBV7-2|few|TRBJ2-3
TGTGCCAGCAGCTCGGGCCACACGGATACGCAGTATTTT
CASSSGHTDTQYF
>NA|TRBV12-3/TRBV12-4|many|TRBJ1-5
TGTGCCAGCAGTTTCGGAGGTAAGGGCAATCAGCCCCAGCATTTT
CASSFGGKGNQPQHF
>NA|TRBV12-3/TRBV12-4|NA|TRBJ1-1
TGTGCCAGCCTACAGGGCGATATGACAACTGAAGCTTTCTTT
CASLQGDMTTEAFF
>NA|TRBV15|NA|TRBJ1-5
TGTGCCACCAGCAGACAGGTAAATCAGCCCCAGCATTTT
CATSRQVNQPQHF
>NA|TRBV18|NA|TRBJ2-3
TGTGCCAGCTCACCGTTGGGACCAGGGTTCGACACAGATACGCAGTATTTT
CASSPLGPGFDTDTQYF
>NA|TRBV28|many|TRBJ1-1
TGTGCCAGCAGTTTAGGGGCAGGGGATATGAACACTGAAGCTTTCTTT
CASSLGAGDMNTEAFF
>NA|TRBV5-1|many|TRBJ2-5
TGCGCCAGCAGCTTGGATGGGACACCCCAGTACTTC
CASSLDGTPQYF
>NA|TRBV7-2|few|TRBJ2-3
TGTGCCAGCAGCTTAGGAAGGGATTATCAACGTACGCAGTATTTT
CASSLGRDYQRTQYF
>NA|TRBV11-2|NA|TRBJ1-4
TGTGCCAGCAGCCCCCAATCCTATTGGAGAAGAGGTGAAAAACTGTTTTTT
CASSPQSYWRRGEKLFF
>NA|TRBV28|many|TRBJ2-2
TGTGCCAGCAGTACTCAGACAGGCAGGACCGGGGAGCTGTTTTTT
CASSTQTGRTGELFF
>NA|TRBV7-2|many|TRBJ2-7
TGTGCCAGCAGCTTCTGGAGGGAGCAGTACTTC
CASSFWREQYF
>TRBD1|TRBV5-6|NA|TRBJ2-7
TGTGCCAGCAGAATGACAGGGGACGAGCAGTACTTC
CASRMTGDEQYF
>NA|TRBV2|many|TRBJ2-5
TGTGCCAGCAGGGGTAGCACTCGGGAGACCCAGTACTTC
CASRGSTRETQYF
>TRBD2|TRBV7-8|many|TRBJ2-3
TGTGCCAGCAGCCCTAGCCGACTAGCGCGCACAGATACGCAGTATTTT
CASSPSRLARTDTQYF
>TRBD1|TRBV7-8|many|TRBJ1-1
TGTGCCAGCAGCAGCAGGGGGCGCGCTGAAGCTTTCTTT
CASSSRGRAEAFF
>TRBD1|TRBV20-1|many|TRBJ1-4
TGCAGTGCTAGACAGGGGGCCGGAGAAAAACTGTTTTTT
CSARQGAGEKLFF
>NA|TRBV11-2|many|TRBJ1-4
TGTGCCAGCAGTCCGACAACCTCTAATGAAAAACTGTTTTTT
CASSPTTSNEKLFF
>NA|TRBV3-1|many|TRBJ1-1
TGTGCCAGCAGCCAGTACTCCGAAGCTTTCTTT
CASSQYSEAFF
>NA|TRBV2|many|TRBJ2-2
TGTGCCAGCAGATTAGGAAACTCGAACACCGGGGAGCTGTTTTTT
CASRLGNSNTGELFF
>TRBD1|TRBV5-1|NA|TRBJ2-3
TGCGCCAGCAGTCAACAGGGGGCGCGCACAGATACGCAGTATTTT
CASSQQGARTDTQYF
>NA|TRBV15|NA|TRBJ1-5
TGTGCCACCAGCAGTAGTAGCAGCAATCAGCCCCAGCATTTT
CATSSSSSNQPQHF
>NA|TRBV5-1|many|TRBJ1-6
TGCGCCAGCAGCTTGGACAGGGAAAATTCACCCCTCCACTTT
CASSLDRENSPLHF
>TRBD2|TRBV3-1|NA|TRBJ2-7
TGTGCCAGCAGCCAAGGGATAGCGGGATTGTACGAGCAGTACTTC
CASSQGIAGLYEQYF
>NA|TRBV5-6|NA|TRBJ1-1
TGTGCCAGCACCTTAGGGGACCAGATAACTGAAGCTTTCTTT
CASTLGDQITEAFF
>NA|TRBV5-1|many|TRBJ2-6
TGCGCCAGCAGCTCATTCTCTGGGGCCAACGTCCTGACTTTC
CASSSFSGANVLTF
>TRBD1|TRBV28|many|TRBJ2-7
TGTGCCAGCAGTCCCCCGGGGGCAGGGGGCCGACGTGGGCAGTACTTC
CASSPPGAGGRRGQYF
>NA|TRBV11-2|NA|TRBJ1-3
TGTGCCAGCAGCTTATTCGGCGGTGTAGACACCATATATTTT
CASSLFGGVDTIYF
>TRBD1|TRBV6-1|NA|TRBJ1-1
TGTGCCAGCAGTGGGGTCCGGAGGGACAGGGAGAACACTGAAGCTTTCTTT
CASSGVRRDRENTEAFF
>NA|TRBV6-6|few|TRBJ1-3
TGTGCCAGCAGTTACTCCTTGGGGGGCCAAGCTGGAAACACCATATATTTT
CASSYSLGGQAGNTIYF
>NA|TRBV5-1|NA|TRBJ2-7
TGCGCCAGCAGCTTGGAGCAGGTCCCCTACGAGCAGTACTTC
CASSLEQVPYEQYF
>TRBD2|TRBV6-1|few|TRBJ2-4
TGTGCCAGCACCAAGACTAGCGGGATAGCCAAAAACATTCAGTACTTC
CASTKTSGIAKNIQYF
>NA|TRBV10-1|NA|TRBJ1-6
TGCGCCAGCAGTGAGTCCCAGGACCATAATTCACCCCTCCACTTT
CASSESQDHNSPLHF
>NA|TRBV11-2|many|TRBJ2-7
TGTGCCAGCAGCTTAGAATTGGCCAGGGACTACGAGCAGTACTTC
CASSLELARDYEQYF
>TRBD2|TRBV27|few|TRBJ2-7
TGTGCCAGCAGTTCGGGGGGTTCGGTAACCTACGAGCAGTACTTC
CASSSGGSVTYEQYF
>NA|TRBV4-1|NA|TRBJ2-2
TGCGCCAGCAGACTCAGGGTTCCCCCGCCCGTGGGTGGGCTGTTTTTT
CASRLRVPPPVGGLFF
>NA|TRBV30|many|TRBJ2-5
TGTGCCTGGACTAGCGACCAAGAGACCCAGTACTTC
CAWTSDQETQYF
>TRBD2|TRBV10-1|few|TRBJ2-2
TGCGCCAGCAGTACTAGCGGAGAGAACACCGGGGAGCTGTTTTTT
CASSTSGENTGELFF
>TRBD1|TRBV19|few|TRBJ2-7
TGTGCCAGTAACCAGGGGGCAGGGGCCTACGAGCAGTACTTC
CASNQGAGAYEQYF
>TRBD2|TRBV4-2|few|TRBJ2-7
TGTGCCAGCAGCCAAGGGTCAGGGTTAAGCGGGAGGGCCGACGAGCAGTACTTC
CASSQGSGLSGRADEQYF
>TRBD2|TRBV4-1|NA|TRBJ2-7
TGCGCCAGCAGCCCTCGCGAAGCGGGAGGAAGCGAGCAGTACTTC
CASSPREAGGSEQYF
>NA|TRBV12-3/TRBV12-4|many|TRBJ1-1
TGTGCCAGCAGTTTAGATGCGGGGGTGGGCACTGAAGCTTTCTTT
CASSLDAGVGTEAFF
>TRBD1|TRBV5-1|few|TRBJ1-1
TGCGCCAGCAGCGGGGGGGGACAGACTGAAGCTTTCTTT
CASSGGGQTEAFF
>NA|TRBV6-6|few|TRBJ2-2
TGTGCCAGCAGTTACGGGGGGGCGGGCACCGGGGAGCTGTTTTTT
CASSYGGAGTGELFF
>TRBD2|TRBV3-1|many|TRBJ2-3
TGTGCCAGCAGCCAAGAAGCGGGGAGCCCAGATACGCAGTATTTT
CASSQEAGSPDTQYF
>TRBD2|TRBV30|NA|TRBJ2-7
TGTGCCTGGAGAATAAGGACTAGCGGGAACAACGAGCAGTACTTC
CAWRIRTSGNNEQYF
>TRBD2|TRBV20-1|NA|TRBJ2-3
TGCAGTGCTGGCGCGGGGGGGCCCGGAGTTTCAGATACGCAGTATTTT
CSAGAGGPGVSDTQYF
>NA|TRBV18|NA|TRBJ2-3
TGTGCCAGCTCACCACCGAGACCCCTCCCCACAGATACGCAGTATTTT
CASSPPRPLPTDTQYF
>TRBD2|TRBV28|many|TRBJ2-1
TGTGCCAGCAGTTTCGGGATCGGGAGCGGGAAGATTTTTGAGCAGTTCTTC
CASSFGIGSGKIFEQFF
>TRBD1|TRBV5-1|many|TRBJ1-4
TGCGCCAGCAGCTCGACTGGACAGGGAGGTGAAAAACTGTTTTTT
CASSSTGQGGEKLFF
>NA|TRBV14|few|TRBJ2-7
TGTGCCAGCTGCCGGACAGCCGGATTTGGCGAGCAGTACTTC
CASCRTAGFGEQYF
>TRBD1|TRBV29-1|NA|TRBJ1-2
TGCAGCGTGGCCCGGACAGGGGGCGACTTTAACTATGGCTACACCTTC
CSVARTGGDFNYGYTF